A single sample gave rise to the 26 T cell receptor beta chains below, sequenced in a study of T cell changes during pregnancy in multiple sclerosis. Clones were read by immunoSEQ multiplex PCR, and TCRdb kept only the in-frame ones, dropping some. The sample holds tens of thousands of clones, roughly nine tenths seen once. The sample consisted of peripheral blood, taken before pregnancy. The receptors were gathered from a female donor with multiple sclerosis, enrolled in a pregnancy study.

The J gene is TRBJ1-4, the V gene TRBV7-6, with 9 nucleotides matching TRBD1. The CDR3 contains 15 residues. CDR1 is SGHVS and CDR2 is FNYEAQ in the germline V gene. Trimming at V came to 4 bases and at J to 8 bases, leaving 8 bases not matched to a gene. CDR3 amino acids: CASSSQGAVGEKLFF. The CDR3 DNA reads TGTGCCAGCAGCTCACAGGGGGCGGTTGGGGAAAAACTGTTTTTT.

This clone has a single count. The chain has TRBV27 and TRBJ2-2; D remains unclear. CDR1 and CDR2 from the germline V gene are MNHEY and SMNVEV (reference sequence). This CDR3 is 11 amino acids long. V was cut by 8 bases and J by 6 bases, with 7 bases left in between. CDR3 sequence: CASAYSGELFF. In nucleotides, the CDR3 is TGTGCCAGCGCTTACTCCGGGGAGCTGTTTTTT.

A few counts support this clone. The chain uses TRBV9 and TRBJ2-1; D is unclear. V was trimmed by 0 bases and J by 0 bases, leaving 7 bases between them. The CDR3 spans 15 residues. The germline CDR1 and CDR2 sequences are SGDLS and YYNGEE. CDR3 coding DNA: TGTGCCAGCAGCGTAGGACTGAGCTCCTACAATGAGCAGTTCTTC. This encodes CASSVGLSSYNEQFF. Looking up the rest from reference TRBV9 and TRBJ2-1 gives the full variable domain: DSGVTQTPKHLITATGQRVTLRCSPRSGDLSVYWYQQSLDQGLQFLIQYYNGEERAKGNILERFSAQQFPDLHSELNLSSLELGDSALYFCASSVGLSSYNEQFFGPGTRLTVL.

This clone was seen just once. The V call is TRBV9, the J call TRBJ2-7, with 15 positions matching TRBD2. J lost 5 bases, V lost 4 bases, and 10 bases had no gene match. The CDR3 runs 17 residues. Per the germline V gene, CDR1 is SGDLS and CDR2 is YYNGEE. The CDR3 sequence: CASSPTGLAGGSHEQYF. The CDR3 DNA reads as TGTGCCAGCAGCCCAACAGGACTAGCGGGGGGGTCGCACGAGCAGTACTTC.

The gene calls are TRBV5-6 and TRBJ1-5, with 8 nucleotides matching TRBD1. The junction had 6 bases not matched to a gene; V was cut back by 2 bases and J by 5 bases. In germline, CDR1 is SGHDT, CDR2 YYEEEE. The CDR3 is 15 amino acids. The CDR3 loop reads CASSFGTGEDQPQHF. CDR3 coding DNA: TGTGCCAGCAGCTTCGGGACAGGTGAGGATCAGCCCCAGCATTTT.

The V gene is TRBV18, the J gene TRBJ2-3; 10 bases align to TRBD2. This CDR3 comprises 14 residues. Germline CDR1 is KGHSH and CDR2 is LQKENI. After removal of 4 bases from V and 4 bases from J, the junction contained 2 bases not matched to a gene. CDR3 loop: CASSLGLAPDTQYF. The CDR3 bases are TGTGCCAGCTCACTGGGACTAGCGCCAGATACGCAGTATTTT.

The CDR3 loop is CASSPTTGPSGNTIYF. CDR3 DNA sequence: TGTGCCAGCTCACCAACGACAGGTCCCTCTGGAAACACCATATATTTT. The V call is TRBV18, the J call TRBJ1-3, with D possibly matching TRBD1 (6 bases). CDR1 KGHSH and CDR2 LQKENI come from the germline V gene. The V and J ends lost 2 bases and 0 bases respectively, with 11 bases between them. This CDR3 is 16 amino acids long.

The genes are TRBV9 and TRBJ2-1; TRBD2 matches at 9 bases. The CDR3 has 15 amino acids. Germline-derived CDR1 and CDR2 are SGDLS and YYNGEE. Losses at the gene ends were 4 bases for V and 5 bases for J; bases not matched to a gene: 7. The CDR3 sequence is CASSTLAGLNNEQFF. The CDR3 nucleotides read TGTGCCAGCAGCACTCTAGCGGGGTTAAACAATGAGCAGTTCTTC.

The sample holds a few counts of this clone. V is TRBV13 and J is TRBJ1-1, with 8 bases aligning to TRBD1. Losses at the gene ends were 0 bases for V and 1 base for J; bases not matched to a gene: 7. CDR1 and CDR2 from the germline V gene are PRHDT and FYEKMQ (reference sequence). The CDR3 sequence is 17 residues long. The DNA of the CDR3 is TGTGCCAGCAGCTTAGGAAGGTGGACAGGGCGGAACACTGAAGCTTTCTTT. As protein: CASSLGRWTGRNTEAFF.

The chain combines TRBV5-5 with TRBJ1-2; D remains unclear. The germline V gene has CDR1 SGHKS and CDR2 YYEKEE (reference sequence). The CDR3 runs 13 residues. Trimming removed 0 bases from V and 4 bases from J, with 7 bases in between. The CDR3 DNA reads TGTGCCAGCAGCTTGGGGGCAGCCTATGGCTACACCTTC. Protein sequence: CASSLGAAYGYTF.

This clone was seen just once. The V call is TRBV9, the J call TRBJ2-7, with TRBD1 matching over 9 bases. The V segment lost 5 bases and the J segment 6 bases; nucleotides outside the gene matches: 9. The CDR3 is made up of 14 amino acids. CDR1 is SGDLS and CDR2 is YYNGEE in the germline V gene. Here the CDR3 reads CASSAGTGLPEQYF. The CDR3 DNA sequence: TGTGCCAGCAGTGCCGGGACAGGGTTACCCGAGCAGTACTTC.

This clone was counted only a few times. This chain uses TRBV5-3 with TRBJ1-5; possibly TRBD1 for D (5 bases). TRBV5-3 is identified as an open reading frame with a role that is uncertain. This CDR3 has 14 amino acids. V lost 10 bases, J lost 2 bases, and 16 bases lay in between. This chain's CDR3 is CAAREGIGNQPQHF. CDR3 sequence (DNA): TGTGCCGCCAGGGAGGGTATAGGCAATCAGCCCCAGCATTTT.

The V call is TRBV19, the J call TRBJ1-1, with TRBD1 identical over 8 bases. The CDR3 totals 14 residues. V gave up 6 bases and J gave up 0 bases; unmatched junction bases: 3. Germline CDR1 LNHDA, CDR2 SQIVND (reference sequence). CDR3 loop: CASRRQGMNTEAFF. The CDR3 nucleotides are TGTGCCAGTAGAAGACAGGGGATGAACACTGAAGCTTTCTTT.

The chain recombines TRBV5-4 with TRBJ1-4, with a weak D call TRBD1 (5 bases). V was trimmed by 3 bases and J by 7 bases, leaving 13 bases between them. The germline V gene has CDR1 SGHNT and CDR2 YYREEE (reference sequence). The CDR3 has 14 residues. CDR3 DNA sequence: TGTGCCAGCAGCTCGACAGCTACGGGTGAAAAACTGTTTTTT. Amino acids: CASSSTATGEKLFF.

J is TRBJ1-4 and V is TRBV2; 9 bases match TRBD1. CDR3 length: 14 amino acids. The junction had 6 bases not matched to a gene; V was cut back by 7 bases and J by 6 bases. Germline CDR1 and CDR2: SNHLY and FYNNEI. CDR3: CASTLDRGDEKLFF. DNA for the CDR3: TGTGCCAGCACCCTGGACAGGGGAGATGAAAAACTGTTTTTT.

The chain combines TRBV6-6 with TRBJ2-5, with 7 bases fitting TRBD2. Germline V gives CDR1 MNHNY, CDR2 SVGAGI (reference sequence). This CDR3 has 14 amino acids. Losses at the gene ends were 0 bases for V and 5 bases for J; bases not matched to a gene: 3. The CDR3 is CASSYSGGGETQYF. The CDR3 bases are TGTGCCAGCAGTTACTCGGGGGGAGGGGAGACCCAGTACTTC.

This chain links TRBV27 with TRBJ1-5, with D uncertain. Trimming pared 6 bases from V and 4 bases from J, leaving 10 bases between. Germline CDR1 is MNHEY and CDR2 is SMNVEV (reference sequence). The CDR3 covers 13 residues. The CDR3, as DNA: TGTGCCAGCAGATCCACATTAAATCAGCCCCAGCATTTT. Its translation: CASRSTLNQPQHF.

The chain recombines TRBV4-3 with TRBJ2-7; a possible D gene is TRBD2 (5 bases). Germline-derived CDR1 and CDR2 are LGHNA and YSLEER. The V and J ends lost 0 bases and 3 bases respectively, with 15 bases between them. The CDR3 sequence is 16 residues long. The CDR3 loop is CASSQDLSTSVYEQYF. The CDR3 DNA is TGCGCCAGCAGCCAAGATCTTTCTACTAGTGTCTACGAGCAGTACTTC.

The chain uses TRBV25-1 and TRBJ1-2; possibly TRBD1 for D (5 bases). The CDR3 covers 14 residues. Germline values: CDR1 MGHDK, CDR2 SYGVNS. V gave up 2 bases and J gave up 2 bases, with 9 bases separating them. CDR3 DNA sequence: TGTGCCAGCAGTGAACCGGGACTGAACTATGGCTACACCTTC. It translates to CASSEPGLNYGYTF.

Points on this clone: One end of the junction is discordant with germline, which a read error may explain. CDR3 protein: CASTQGTGTTEAFF. The CDR3 nucleotides are TGCGCCAGCACCCAAGGGACAGGGACCACTGAAGCTTTCTTT. The chain carries TRBV4-1 and TRBJ1-1; 9 bases align to TRBD1. CDR3 length: 14 residues. The germline CDR1 and CDR2 sequences are MGHRA and YSYEKL.

The rearrangement joins TRBV7-2 to TRBJ1-2; 8 nucleotides align to TRBD1. J gave up 7 bases and V 4 bases, and 8 bases lay outside the gene matches. Germline CDR1 SGHTA, CDR2 FQGNSA. The CDR3 extends over 14 amino acids. This CDR3 reads CASSYTRGRVGYTF. The CDR3 nucleotides are TGTGCCAGCAGCTATACCAGGGGGCGCGTTGGCTACACCTTC.

The CDR3 here is CASRGTGGNSYEQYF. CDR3 DNA sequence: TGTGCCAGCAGAGGTACAGGGGGTAACTCCTACGAGCAGTACTTC. The genes are TRBV5-4 and TRBJ2-7, with 8 bases that match TRBD1. J lost 0 bases, V lost 5 bases, and 7 bases had no gene match. The CDR3 is 15 residues long. The V gene's germline CDR1 is SGHNT and CDR2 YYREEE (reference sequence).

The chain uses TRBV5-8 and TRBJ2-3; tentative D call: TRBD1 (7 bases). The V gene's germline CDR1 is SGHTS and CDR2 YDEGEE. Trimming pared 1 base from V and 3 bases from J, leaving 21 bases between. This CDR3 has 18 amino acids. CDR3 sequence (DNA): TGTGCCAGCAGCTTGACAGGTCGAGGGGGCCGGGGGACAGATACGCAGTATTTT. Its translation is CASSLTGRGGRGTDTQYF.

The chain has TRBV4-1 and TRBJ1-5; D is ambiguous. Germline V gene sequence: CDR1 MGHRA, CDR2 YSYEKL. CDR3 length equals 14 residues. Trimming pared 1 base from V and 3 bases from J, leaving 7 bases between. CDR3 amino acids: CASSQGQNNQPQHF. The CDR3 DNA reads as TGCGCCAGCAGCCAAGGTCAGAACAATCAGCCCCAGCATTTT.

J is TRBJ2-7 and V is TRBV4-1, with D maybe TRBD2 (5 bases). Per the germline V gene, CDR1 is MGHRA and CDR2 is YSYEKL. The length of the CDR3 is 14 residues. V lost 4 bases and J 7 bases, leaving 17 bases between the germline ends. The CDR3, as DNA: TGCGCCAGCAGCCGCGGACTGGGCCGGTGGGAGCAGTACTTC. This gives the protein CASSRGLGRWEQYF.

This clone has only one observation. This chain links TRBV18 with TRBJ2-2; the match to TRBD1 covers 8 bases. Germline V gene sequence: CDR1 KGHSH, CDR2 LQKENI. This CDR3 is 14 amino acids long. Germline trimming cut 6 bases from V and 6 bases from J; bases unmatched to any gene: 6. The chain's CDR3 is CASSFMDRAGELFF. CDR3 DNA: TGTGCCAGCTCCTTCATGGACAGGGCCGGGGAGCTGTTTTTT. Complete variable domain (other parts from reference TRBV18 and TRBJ2-2): NAGVMQNPRHLVRRRGQEARLRCSPMKGHSHVYWYRQLPEEGLKFMVYLQKENIIDESGMPKERFSAEFPKEGPSILRIQQVVRGDSAAYFCASSFMDRAGELFFGEGSRLTVL.